One sample yielded the 25 T cell receptor beta chains listed below, sequenced in a study of neurological immune-mediated disorders. Time point of the sample: technical triplicate 2. TCRdb itself ran the 5' RACE reads through MiXCR, one entry per CDR3 protein. Among about 59,000 distinct CDR3 sequences, 24% were seen once, and the ten largest hold 4.6%. Sequenced material: PBMCs. The receptors come from a man aged 55-75 years with HTLV-1-associated myelopathy (HAM/TSP).

This clonotype was picked up many times. V usage is TRBV5-1 and J usage is TRBJ1-1; D might be TRBD1 (5 bases). Deletions cut 0 bases from V and 0 bases from J, with 9 bases between. Germline V gene lookup returns CDR1 SGHRS and CDR2 YFSETQ. This CDR3 is built from 15 residues. CDR3 sequence (DNA): TGCGCCAGCAGCTTGGAGGGGACGGTGAACACTGAAGCTTTCTTT. This translates into CASSLEGTVNTEAFF.

The rearrangement joins TRBV29-1 to TRBJ2-1, with D perhaps TRBD2 (5 bases). Germline V gene data show CDR1 as SQVTM and CDR2 as ANQGSEA. This CDR3 is 12 amino acids long. Trimming cost V 4 bases and J 10 bases, with 14 bases left between them. CDR3 in amino acids: CSVGARPGEQFF. CDR3 nucleotide sequence: TGCAGCGTTGGGGCACGGCCGGGGGAGCAGTTCTTC.

The chain combines TRBV12-3 or TRBV12-4 with TRBJ1-1; no clear D. There are 13 residues in the CDR3. V was cut by 3 bases and J by 0 bases, with 5 bases left in between. This chain's CDR3 is CASSLAMNTEAFF. CDR3 bases: TGTGCCAGCAGTTTGGCAATGAACACTGAAGCTTTCTTT.

This clonotype was found many times. The rearrangement joins TRBV5-1 to TRBJ1-2, with a weak D call TRBD1 (5 bases). This CDR3 comprises 13 residues. Germline V gene data show CDR1 as SGHRS and CDR2 as YFSETQ. Trimming left V 4 bases short and J 4 bases short, with 11 bases between. In nucleotides, the CDR3 is TGCGCCAGCAGCCCTGACAGAATCTATGGCTACACCTTC. Its translation: CASSPDRIYGYTF. Together with reference TRBV5-1 and TRBJ1-2, the CDR3 gives the full variable domain: KAGVTQTPRYLIKTRGQQVTLSCSPISGHRSVSWYQQTPGQGLQFLFEYFSETQRNKGNFPGRFSGRQFSNSRSEMNVSTLELGDSALYLCASSPDRIYGYTFGSGTRLTVV.

Many counts were recorded for this clonotype. The V and J genes are TRBV12-3 or TRBV12-4 and TRBJ2-7; TRBD1 matches at 12 bases. The ends lost 6 bases at V and 0 bases at J; junction bases unmatched: 3. The CDR3 is 15 residues long. The CDR3 DNA follows: TGTGCCAGCAGGAAGGGACAGGGGGCCTCCTACGAGCAGTACTTC. Translating it yields CASRKGQGASYEQYF.

This clonotype appeared many times. The V gene is TRBV6-1, the J gene TRBJ1-2, with TRBD1 matching 8 bases. The CDR3 consists of 14 residues. The germline V gene has CDR1 MNHNS and CDR2 SASEGT. V lost 7 bases and J lost 3; bases outside the gene matches: 7. The CDR3 loop is CASTRTGTHYGYTF. In DNA form, the CDR3 reads TGTGCCAGCACCAGGACAGGGACTCACTATGGCTACACCTTC.

This clonotype has only a few counts. This chain joins TRBV5-1 and TRBJ2-3; 7 bases fit TRBD2. With 4 bases clipped from V and 2 bases from J, the junction kept 4 bases outside the gene matches. There are 14 residues in the CDR3. Germline values: CDR1 SGHRS, CDR2 YFSETQ. CDR3 loop: CASSRGEATDTQYF. The CDR3 DNA follows: TGCGCCAGCAGCCGGGGGGAAGCCACAGATACGCAGTATTTT.

The chain employs TRBV20-1 and TRBJ2-3; D remains ambiguous. Trimming removed 0 bases from V and 4 bases from J, with 2 bases in between. Germline CDR1 DFQATT, CDR2 SNEGSKA (reference sequence). The CDR3 consists of 11 residues. DNA for the CDR3: TGCAGTGCTAGAGATTCAGATACGCAGTATTTT. Amino acids: CSARDSDTQYF.

This clonotype has ten or more counts. The genes are TRBV7-3 and TRBJ2-5; possibly TRBD1 for D (5 bases). This CDR3 is 15 amino acids long. Trimming took 0 bases from V and 2 from J, leaving 10 bases between them. Germline CDR1 SGHTA, CDR2 FQGTGA. The CDR3 bases are TGTGCCAGCAGCTTAACGCCAGGGTGGCAAGAGACCCAGTACTTC. It yields the protein CASSLTPGWQETQYF.

The chain joins TRBV28 to TRBJ2-7; no clear D gene. Germline V gene sequence: CDR1 MDHEN, CDR2 SYDVKM. This CDR3 region has 12 residues. V lost 4 bases and J lost 5, with 9 bases in between. This CDR3 is CASSSPTNEQYF. CDR3 bases: TGTGCCAGCAGTTCGCCCACTAACGAGCAGTACTTC.

The CDR3 region has the DNA TGCGCCAGCACTAAAGACCCGATCACAGGGGGTCAGGGCTACACCTTC. As protein: CASTKDPITGGQGYTF. This chain connects TRBV5-1 to TRBJ1-2; 8 bases are a match to TRBD1. Per the germline V gene, CDR1 is SGHRS and CDR2 is YFSETQ. J gave up 8 bases and V 6 bases, and 18 bases lay outside the gene matches. This CDR3 comprises 16 residues.

This clonotype has a handful of counts. In DNA form, the CDR3 reads TGTGCCAGCAGCCCCGCTCAGGGGTGGGATAGCACAGATACGCAGTATTTT. Translation gives CASSPAQGWDSTDTQYF. The chain links TRBV9 to TRBJ2-3, with D perhaps matching TRBD1 (6 bases). The CDR3 loop spans 17 amino acids. Germline loops: CDR1 SGDLS, CDR2 YYNGEE. V lost 4 bases to trimming and J lost 0 bases, with 18 bases between them. The variable domain in full, completed from reference TRBV9 and TRBJ2-3, reads DSGVTQTPKHLITATGQRVTLRCSPRSGDLSVYWYQQSLDQGLQFLIQYYNGEERAKGNILERFSAQQFPDLHSELNLSSLELGDSALYFCASSPAQGWDSTDTQYFGPGTRLTVL.

The chain uses TRBV7-2 and TRBJ2-7, with 14 positions matching TRBD2. The CDR3 spans 16 residues. With V trimmed by 4 bases and J by 3 bases, 5 bases remained unmatched. Looked up from germline, CDR1 is SGHTA and CDR2 is FQGNSA. The CDR3, as DNA: TGTGCCAGCAGCTCGGGACTAGCGGGAGCAGGCTACGAGCAGTACTTC. This sequence encodes CASSSGLAGAGYEQYF.

This clonotype was found many times. The chain recombines TRBV29-1 with TRBJ1-2; D is possibly TRBD1 (5 bases). This CDR3 contains 15 residues. CDR1 is SQVTM, CDR2 ANQGSEA, per germline. V was cut by 7 bases and J by 4 bases, with 22 bases left in between. In DNA, the CDR3 is TGCAGCGCCTTCAATAGCCTACAGGTTTCCTATGGCTACACCTTC. Protein sequence: CSAFNSLQVSYGYTF.

The chain uses TRBV5-1 and TRBJ2-7, with D possibly matching TRBD2 (6 bases). The CDR3 is 12 amino acids. Germline V gives CDR1 SGHRS, CDR2 YFSETQ. The CDR3 here is CESARDSNEQYF. CDR3 coding DNA: TGCGAAAGCGCCAGGGACTCGAACGAGCAGTACTTC.

V gene TRBV20-1 combines with J gene TRBJ2-1, with TRBD2 matching 8 bases. Germline V CDR1 and CDR2: DFQATT, SNEGSKA (reference sequence). V dropped 0 bases and J dropped 4; count of bases not matched to a gene: 8. The CDR3 covers 16 residues. The CDR3, as DNA: TGCAGTGCTAGAGATTATGACGGGAGGGCTTACAATGAGCAGTTCTTC. It specifies CSARDYDGRAYNEQFF.

This clonotype appeared many times. The V gene is TRBV19, the J gene TRBJ1-5, with D perhaps matching TRBD1 (6 bases). Trimming removed 7 bases from V and 0 bases from J, with 13 bases in between. The CDR3 runs to 15 residues. Germline V gene data show CDR1 as LNHDA and CDR2 as SQIVND (reference sequence). The CDR3 DNA is TGTGCCAGTACCCCGGACAGATATAGCAATCAGCCCCAGCATTTT. Its translation is CASTPDRYSNQPQHF.

This clonotype was counted many times. The chain links TRBV29-1 to TRBJ2-1, with 11 bases that match TRBD2. From germline, CDR1 is SQVTM and CDR2 ANQGSEA. CDR3 length: 13 amino acids. With V trimmed by 5 bases and J by 4 bases, 1 base remained unmatched. CDR3 residues: CSVTSGSYNEQFF. The CDR3 coding sequence is TGCAGCGTTACTAGCGGGAGTTACAATGAGCAGTTCTTC.

This clonotype was picked up many times. This rearrangement joins TRBV20-1 to TRBJ1-1; D is unclear. Germline V CDR1 and CDR2: DFQATT, SNEGSKA (reference sequence). This CDR3 comprises 14 residues. Trimming took off 2 bases at V and 0 bases at J, with 10 bases between the two ends. DNA for the CDR3: TGCAGTGCTAGATTGGGGTCCGTGAACACTGAAGCTTTCTTT. Its protein is CSARLGSVNTEAFF.

This clonotype has at least ten counts. The V call is TRBV5-1, the J call TRBJ2-1; the match to TRBD2 covers 10 bases. The CDR3 sequence is 16 residues long. Germline trimming cut 5 bases from V and 8 bases from J; bases unmatched to any gene: 13. Germline loops: CDR1 SGHRS, CDR2 YFSETQ. CDR3 coding DNA: TGCGCCAGCAGGAGGCTAGCGGGAGCGCTAATCGATGAGCAGTTCTTC. It encodes CASRRLAGALIDEQFF.

This clonotype has at least ten counts. The chain couples TRBV7-6 to TRBJ2-1, with D hard to call. Trimming took 1 base from V and 7 from J, leaving 5 bases between them. Per germline, CDR1 SGHVS and CDR2 FNYEAQ. The CDR3 sequence is 12 residues long. CDR3 sequence reads: CASSLVLNEQFF. The CDR3 DNA follows: TGTGCCAGCAGCTTAGTACTAAATGAGCAGTTCTTC.

This clonotype appeared many times. This rearrangement joins TRBV6-6 to TRBJ2-1; TRBD1 matches 8 bases. This CDR3 region has 15 residues. In germline, CDR1 is MNHNY, CDR2 SVGAGI (reference sequence). V was pared by 5 bases and J by 2 bases, with 5 bases of the junction left unmatched. The CDR3 DNA sequence: TGTGCCAGCAGTCTGGACAGGGTGGCCTACAATGAGCAGTTCTTC. Its protein is CASSLDRVAYNEQFF.

This clonotype was seen once. The J gene is TRBJ2-1, the V gene TRBV5-1; no clear D gene. Trimming stripped 0 bases from V and 6 bases from J, with 7 bases between. The CDR3 sequence is 13 residues long. CDR1 is SGHRS, CDR2 YFSETQ, per germline. Here the CDR3 reads CASSLAGPNEQFF. The CDR3, as DNA: TGCGCCAGCAGCTTGGCCGGGCCCAATGAGCAGTTCTTC.

The table lists this clonotype with many counts. V usage is TRBV28 and J usage is TRBJ2-1; tentative D call: TRBD2 (7 bases). Trimming left V 6 bases short and J 5 bases short, with 17 bases between. The CDR3 contains 15 residues. CDR1 and CDR2 from the germline V gene are MDHEN and SYDVKM. The DNA for the CDR3 is TGTGCCAGCAGCCAGGGGAGGGGGGGGAACAATGAGCAGTTCTTC. It yields the protein CASSQGRGGNNEQFF. Combining the CDR3 with reference TRBV28 and TRBJ2-1 gives the whole variable domain DVKVTQSSRYLVKRTGEKVFLECVQDMDHENMFWYRQDPGLGLRLIYFSYDVKMKEKGDIPEGYSVSREKKERFSLILESASTNQTSMYLCASSQGRGGNNEQFFGPGTRLTVL.

There are many counts of this clonotype. The rearrangement uses TRBV27 and TRBJ1-2; D is perhaps TRBD1 (5 bases). V gave up 1 base and J gave up 5 bases, with 14 bases separating them. Germline V gene sequence: CDR1 MNHEY, CDR2 SMNVEV (reference sequence). This CDR3 has 15 amino acids. CDR3 sequence reads: CASSLWSGRRYGYTF. In nucleotides, the CDR3 is TGTGCCAGCAGTTTATGGTCAGGGAGAAGGTATGGCTACACCTTC.